This T cell receptor (beta chain) derives from a study of OX40 agonist ivuxolimab in advanced cancers. As for the study in general: Every 2 weeks, patients got intravenous ivuxolimab at one of six dose levels (0.01-10 mg/kg). Cohort: more than 75% men, mean age approximately 60, aged about 20 to 80.

The CDR3 extends over 12 amino acids. The trim removed 5 bases at V and 6 bases at J, leaving 1 base unmatched. The germline CDR1 and CDR2 sequences are SQVTM and ANQGSEA. Here immunoSEQ multiplex PCR was the method, and the copy in TCRdb shows in-frame clones only, minus some. Altogether 50,000 to 75,000 clones are present, 87% being singletons, with the ten largest covering 0.3% to 0.35%. This clone was counted a single time. The V call is TRBV29-1, the J call TRBJ2-4, with 10 bases aligning to TRBD1. Here the sequenced sample was CD4+ or CD8+ T cells sorted from blood, taken in a trial of the OX40 agonist ivuxolimab. The source is an adult with an advanced solid tumor such as melanoma, head and neck, liver or kidney cancer. The CDR3 DNA is TGCAGCGTTCGGACAGGGGGAAACATTCAGTACTTC. Amino acids: CSVRTGGNIQYF. Full variable domain (remainder filled in from reference TRBV29-1 and TRBJ2-4): SAVISQKPSRDICQRGTSLTIQCQVDSQVTMMFWYRQQPGQSLTLIATANQGSEATYESGFVIDKFPISRPNLTFSTLTVSNMSPEDSSIYLCSVRTGGNIQYFGAGTRLSVL.